The sequence of this T cell receptor (beta chain) was determined in a study of post-analysis software for immune sequencing data. Unique molecular identifiers were present in the TCR beta cDNA libraries. In TCRdb, the PCR reads were re-called with MiXCR into one record per CDR3 protein. The sample has fewer than 900,000 distinct CDR3 sequences; just over 45% are singletons. With regard to this clonotype: Its cognate antigen is unknown.

Study results and caveats: Patients carried roughly five TRBV segments more frequently than controls did, and TRBV5-6, TRBV5-1 and TRBV20-1 were among them.

Trimming took 4 bases from V and 3 from J; bases not matched to a gene: 6. The germline V gene has CDR1 SGHTA and CDR2 FQGNSA. This CDR3 has 14 amino acids. The receptor's source is a girl aged 10-17 years with multiple sclerosis. This chain uses TRBV7-2 with TRBJ2-7; 7 bases map to TRBD2. The specimen sequenced was blood. For the CDR3, the DNA is TGTGCCAGCAGCTGGGGGGGGGAATTCTACGAGCAGTACTTC. Translating gives CASSWGGEFYEQYF.